These 32 T cell receptor beta chains share one sample of origin, sequenced in a study. TCRdb recomputed calls from the 5' RACE reads with MiXCR, one row per CDR3 protein. Of around 34,000 distinct CDR3 sequences in the sample, about a quarter were seen once. Cells sorted as Tregs were CD4+, CD25+ and CD127-/low. Sequenced material: tumor-infiltrating Tregs sorted from the breast tumor. These receptors all come from a female donor with breast cancer.

This clonotype was counted a few times. This rearrangement joins TRBV12-3 or TRBV12-4 to TRBJ2-4; 10 nucleotides agree with TRBD2. V shed 6 bases and J 3 bases; nucleotides not matched to a gene: 5. This CDR3 comprises 15 residues. For the CDR3, the DNA is TGTGCCAGCAGGCCCACTAGCGGGATCAAAAACATTCAGTACTTC. Translation: CASRPTSGIKNIQYF.

This clonotype was observed many times. The rearrangement uses TRBV6-5 and TRBJ1-2, with D tentatively TRBD1 (5 bases). Germline V gene lookup returns CDR1 MNHEY and CDR2 SVGAGI. The CDR3 has 15 residues. Trimming took 5 bases from V and 2 from J, leaving 15 bases between them. In DNA, the CDR3 is TGTGCCAGCAGTGGACGACAGAACGGGAACTATGGCTACACCTTC. Translating gives CASSGRQNGNYGYTF.

This clonotype counts as medium-sized. The chain uses TRBV27 and TRBJ1-1; D gene unclear. V gave up 4 bases and J gave up 1 base, with 7 bases separating them. This CDR3 has 13 residues. Germline CDR1 MNHEY, CDR2 SMNVEV (reference sequence). The CDR3 loop reads CASSSRENTEAFF. As DNA, the CDR3 is TGTGCCAGCAGTTCTCGTGAGAACACTGAAGCTTTCTTT.

This clonotype was seen repeatedly, ten times or more. The chain carries TRBV30 and TRBJ2-7; 10 bases are a match to TRBD1. Germline V gene lookup returns CDR1 GTSNPN and CDR2 SVGIG (reference sequence). There are 16 residues in the CDR3. V trimming: 2 bases; J trimming: 4 bases; junction bases outside the gene matches: 11. The CDR3 is CAWSTYGTGEKYEQYF. The CDR3 DNA reads as TGTGCCTGGAGTACCTACGGGACAGGGGAGAAATACGAGCAGTACTTC.

V is TRBV29-1 and J is TRBJ1-2; 8 positions match TRBD1. CDR1 and CDR2 (germline): SQVTM, ANQGSEA. The J segment lost 4 bases and the V segment lost 7 bases, leaving 14 bases of the junction unmatched. The CDR3 runs 15 residues. The CDR3 spells CSAPQGGRAGYGYTF. In nucleotides, the CDR3 is TGCAGCGCACCACAGGGGGGTAGGGCTGGCTATGGCTACACCTTC.

Only one count was recorded for this clonotype. Since a much larger clone is just one base distant, this may be a read error. Because the CDR3 is missing its conserved closing phenylalanine or tryptophan, this is likely a read error. This chain links TRBV7-6 with TRBJ1-4, with D unresolved. Trimming took off 8 bases at V and 12 bases at J, with 10 bases between the two ends. In germline, CDR1 is SGHVS, CDR2 FNYEAQ. This CDR3 has 10 residues. In DNA form, the CDR3 reads TGTGCCAGCGTTTGGGGAGAACTGTTTTCT. Translated: CASVWGELFS.

This chain joins TRBV11-3 and TRBJ2-1, with D perhaps TRBD2 (5 bases). CDR1 is SGHNT, CDR2 YENEEA, per germline. This CDR3 is built from 15 residues. Trimming removed 4 bases at V and 9 bases at J, with 19 bases between. In DNA, the CDR3 is TGTGCCAGCAGCTACGGAGTCGGGATAGATGGTGAGCAGTTCTTC. This gives the protein CASSYGVGIDGEQFF.

The genes are TRBV18 and TRBJ2-2; 7 nucleotides agree with TRBD1. CDR3 length equals 15 residues. CDR1 and CDR2 from the germline V gene are KGHSH and LQKENI. After removal of 5 bases from V and 2 bases from J, the junction contained 5 bases not matched to a gene. The CDR3 protein is CASSMGQSNTGELFF. CDR3 nucleotide sequence: TGTGCCAGCTCAATGGGACAGAGTAACACCGGGGAGCTGTTTTTT.

This clonotype was seen at least ten times. The CDR3 DNA reads as TGTGCCAGCAGTTATAGCGGGAGCAACGATGAGCAGTTCTTC. Its translation: CASSYSGSNDEQFF. The gene calls are TRBV7-3 and TRBJ2-1, with 9 bases fitting TRBD2. V was clipped by 6 bases and J by 8 bases; unmatched bases: 8. Germline V lookup: CDR1 SGHTA, CDR2 FQGTGA. This CDR3 is built from 14 residues.

This clonotype came up many times. The V call is TRBV4-1, the J call TRBJ1-5; 7 bases are shared with TRBD1. CDR1 MGHRA and CDR2 YSYEKL come from the germline V gene. Trimming took 3 bases from V and 1 from J; bases not matched to a gene: 3. The CDR3 spans 15 residues. DNA of the CDR3: TGCGCCAGCAGCCAGCGACAGGGAAGCAATCAGCCCCAGCATTTT. Amino acid sequence: CASSQRQGSNQPQHF.

This clonotype was picked up many times. This chain connects TRBV5-1 to TRBJ2-3; D unresolved. CDR1 and CDR2 from the germline V gene are SGHRS and YFSETQ. The ends were cut back, 2 bases at V and 0 bases at J, with 22 bases in the middle. The CDR3 is 19 residues long. DNA for the CDR3: TGCGCCAGCAGCTTTCGACAAGGGTTCGTCCTACGGAGCACAGATACGCAGTATTTT. Translated: CASSFRQGFVLRSTDTQYF.

The chain couples TRBV24-1 to TRBJ2-1; 9 bases map to TRBD2. Per the germline V gene, CDR1 is KGHDR and CDR2 is SFDVKD. CDR3 length equals 16 residues. The V gene end was trimmed by 2 bases and the J gene end by 10 bases; junction bases not matched to a gene: 11. The CDR3 loop reads CATSDSSGVHLEEQFF. DNA of the CDR3: TGTGCCACCAGTGATTCTAGCGGGGTCCACCTTGAGGAGCAGTTCTTC.

This clonotype was seen a handful of times. A much larger clone lies one base from this, so it may be a read error. The rearrangement uses TRBV5-1 and TRBJ2-1; D not certain. The germline CDR1 and CDR2 sequences are SGHRS and YFSETQ. The length of the CDR3 is 12 residues. The CDR3 DNA is TGCGCCAGCAGCCCCGGCTACAATGAGCAGCTCTTC. Encoded protein: CASSPGYNEQLF.

By share of the sample, this clonotype is medium-sized. The V and J genes are TRBV5-1 and TRBJ1-1; D unclear. Germline V gene sequence: CDR1 SGHRS, CDR2 YFSETQ. The V end lost 1 base, the J end lost 0 bases, and 4 bases lay between the germline ends. The CDR3 covers 13 residues. CDR3 coding DNA: TGCGCCAGCAGCTTGTATCTGAACACTGAAGCTTTCTTT. The encoded protein is CASSLYLNTEAFF.

V is TRBV24-1 and J is TRBJ2-7; no firm D call. CDR3 length: 13 residues. The V end lost 1 base, the J end lost 6 bases, and 9 bases lay between the germline ends. Germline CDR1 KGHDR, CDR2 SFDVKD. Written as DNA, the CDR3 is TGTGCCACCAGTGATTTCGTAGGAAGCGAGCAGTACTTC. Translating gives CATSDFVGSEQYF.

The V gene is TRBV19, the J gene TRBJ2-1; 10 bases align to TRBD2. V trimming: 3 bases; J trimming: 1 base; junction bases outside the gene matches: 0. There are 15 residues in the CDR3. Germline CDR1 and CDR2: LNHDA and SQIVND (reference sequence). In nucleotides, the CDR3 is TGTGCCAGTAGTATTAGCGGGAGGTCCTACAATGAGCAGTTCTTC. It encodes CASSISGRSYNEQFF.

This clonotype was picked up a small number of times. The J gene is TRBJ1-4, the V gene TRBV7-9; tentative D call: TRBD1 (5 bases). CDR3 length: 15 residues. V lost 3 bases and J 5 bases, leaving 13 bases between the germline ends. Germline CDR1 and CDR2: SEHNR and FQNEAQ (reference sequence). In DNA form, the CDR3 reads TGTGCCAGCAGCTTGCCGACAGACAACAATGAAAAACTGTTTTTT. Translated, it gives CASSLPTDNNEKLFF.

This clonotype has a count of ten or more. The chain employs TRBV20-1 and TRBJ2-3; D possibly corresponds to TRBD1 (6 bases). The CDR3 has 17 residues. Trimming cost V 3 bases and J 2 bases, with 21 bases left between them. Germline V gene lookup returns CDR1 DFQATT and CDR2 SNEGSKA (reference sequence). The CDR3 spells CSARVLPDRVNTDTQYF. The CDR3 DNA reads as TGCAGTGCTAGGGTTCTCCCGGACAGAGTCAACACAGATACGCAGTATTTT.

This clonotype has a handful of counts. This chain joins TRBV11-2 and TRBJ2-2; D may be TRBD2 (6 bases). Trimming left V 5 bases short and J 0 bases short, with 13 bases between. The CDR3 contains 16 residues. From germline, CDR1 is SGHAT and CDR2 FQNNGV. CDR3 nucleotides: TGTGCCAGCAGCCCCCTAACTAGCCCGAACACCGGGGAGCTGTTTTTT. The encoded protein is CASSPLTSPNTGELFF.

A few counts support this clonotype. The CDR3 spells CASSSDRGGEQFF. CDR3 nucleotide sequence: TGTGCCAGCAGCTCAGATAGGGGGGGCGAGCAGTTCTTC. J is TRBJ2-1 and V is TRBV5-4; tentatively, D is TRBD2 (7 bases). The CDR3 length is 13 residues. Trimming removed 3 bases from V and 10 bases from J, with 14 bases in between. In germline, CDR1 is SGHNT, CDR2 YYREEE (reference sequence).

This clonotype was seen more than once but under ten times. The rearrangement joins TRBV6-1 to TRBJ1-5; TRBD1 might be the D (6 bases). The CDR3 is 14 residues long. V dropped 5 bases and J dropped 5 bases, with 13 bases sitting between them. The germline gives CDR1 MNHNS, CDR2 SASEGT. CDR3 nucleotides: TGTGCCAGCAGTCCGAGAGGACAGCATCAGCCCCAGCATTTT. Amino acid sequence: CASSPRGQHQPQHF.

For this clonotype: An end of the junction does not agree with germline; a read error may underlie this. The chain is built from TRBV12-3 or TRBV12-4 and TRBJ1-1, with D unresolved. The CDR3 length is 15 residues. CDR3 region: CASSPRNLLNTEAFF. CDR3 sequence (DNA): TGTGCCAGCAGTCCGAGGAACCTGCTGAACACCGAAGCTTTCTTT.

A word on this clonotype: A much bigger clone sits one base away, suggesting this may be a read error. The rearrangement joins TRBV11-2 to TRBJ2-3; D possibly corresponds to TRBD1 (5 bases). V dropped 5 bases and J dropped 4 bases, with 7 bases sitting between them. Germline CDR1 is SGHAT and CDR2 is FQNNGV. The CDR3 sequence is 12 residues long. The CDR3 nucleotides read TGTGCCAGCAGCACAGGAGCAGATACGCAGTATTTT. The encoded protein is CASSTGADTQYF.

As for this clonotype: A much bigger clone sits one base away, suggesting this may be a read error. This chain uses TRBV7-8 with TRBJ1-5; 8 nucleotides agree with TRBD1. CDR3 length equals 13 residues. Germline V CDR1 and CDR2: SGHVS, FQNEAQ. The CDR3 protein is CVSSPGGRQPQHF. CDR3 coding DNA: TGTGTCAGCAGCCCAGGGGGCAGACAGCCCCAGCATTTT.

V and J are TRBV25-1 and TRBJ1-2, with a weak D call TRBD1 (6 bases). The CDR3 has 16 residues. Germline CDR1 is MGHDK and CDR2 is SYGVNS. V shed 3 bases and J shed 6 bases, with 20 bases lying between them. CDR3 nucleotide sequence: TGTGCCAGCAGTGATCTAGTTCGCGCAGGGGACGATGGCTACACCTTC. This codes for CASSDLVRAGDDGYTF.

This clonotype was counted at least ten times. This chain joins TRBV7-2 and TRBJ1-5, with D possibly TRBD1 on 5 matching bases. Deletions cut 1 base from V and 2 bases from J, with 15 bases between. The CDR3 runs 17 residues. Germline CDR1 SGHTA, CDR2 FQGNSA. As DNA, the CDR3 is TGTGCCAGCAGCTTAGGGCCCACCAGGGTAGGCAATCAGCCCCAGCATTTT. Protein product: CASSLGPTRVGNQPQHF. The whole variable domain, remainder taken from reference TRBV7-2 and TRBJ1-5, is GAGVSQSPSNKVTEKGKDVELRCDPISGHTALYWYRQSLGQGLEFLIYFQGNSAPDKSGLPSDRFSAERTGGSVSTLTIQRTQQEDSAVYLCASSLGPTRVGNQPQHFGDGTRLSIL.

In its sample, this clonotype was seen many times. The chain combines TRBV6-5 with TRBJ2-1; 7 bases fit TRBD2. The CDR3 has 15 residues. From germline, CDR1 is MNHEY and CDR2 SVGAGI. After removal of 6 bases from V and 2 bases from J, the junction contained 7 bases not matched to a gene. CDR3 amino acids: CASRRTSVTYNEQFF. In nucleotides, the CDR3 is TGTGCCAGCAGACGAACTAGCGTAACCTACAATGAGCAGTTCTTC.

With respect to this clonotype: The junction departs from germline at one end; a sequencing error may be responsible. V is TRBV15 and J is TRBJ1-5; no clear D. The CDR3 length is 15 residues. Germline lookup yields CDR1 LNHNV and CDR2 YYDKDF (reference sequence). The CDR3 sequence is CATCRDQTVNQPQHF. The CDR3 DNA follows: TGTGCCACCTGCAGAGATCAAACAGTAAATCAGCCCCAGCATTTT. The whole variable domain, remainder taken from reference TRBV15 and TRBJ1-5, is DAMVIQNPRYQVTQFGKPVTLSCSQTLNHNVMYWYQQKSSQAPKLLFHYYDKDFNNEADTPDNFQSRRPNTSFCFLDIRSPGLGDTAMYLCATCRDQTVNQPQHFGDGTRLSIL.

This clonotype has just a few counts. The V gene is TRBV27, the J gene TRBJ2-1; 8 nucleotides align to TRBD2. The CDR3 consists of 19 residues. The junction had 15 bases not matched to a gene; V was cut back by 5 bases and J by 0 bases. Looked up from germline, CDR1 is MNHEY and CDR2 is SMNVEV (reference sequence). As DNA, the CDR3 is TGTGCCAGCAGTCCCCCAGGTTGGGCTAGCGGGCACTCCTACAATGAGCAGTTCTTC. This translates into CASSPPGWASGHSYNEQFF.

Concerning this clonotype: It is likely a read error, because the conserved phenylalanine at the end of the CDR3 is missing. The chain recombines TRBV14 with TRBJ1-2; D ambiguous. Germline CDR1 and CDR2: SGHDN and FVKESK. The CDR3 sequence is 14 residues long. The V and J ends lost 4 bases and 4 bases respectively, with 13 bases between them. This CDR3 is CASSPSFQAYGYTL. The DNA of the CDR3 is TGTGCCAGCAGCCCTTCCTTCCAGGCCTATGGCTACACCCTC.

The chain is built from TRBV5-6 and TRBJ2-1; 13 bases align to TRBD2. CDR3 length: 16 residues. With 4 bases clipped from V and 6 bases from J, the junction kept 7 bases outside the gene matches. Germline lookup yields CDR1 SGHDT and CDR2 YYEEEE. The CDR3 region is CASSLMGLAGINEQFF. The CDR3 DNA sequence: TGTGCCAGCAGCCTTATGGGACTAGCGGGAATCAATGAGCAGTTCTTC.

About this clonotype: A read error may explain this, as a much larger clone is one base away. The chain has TRBV5-1 and TRBJ2-2; TRBD1 or TRBD2 may be the D gene (5 bases each). The germline gives CDR1 SGHRS, CDR2 YFSETQ. The CDR3 runs 15 residues. CDR3 nucleotides: TGCGCCAGCAGCTTAGGGGACGTTAGCACCGGGGAGCTGTGTTTT. It codes for CASSLGDVSTGELCF.